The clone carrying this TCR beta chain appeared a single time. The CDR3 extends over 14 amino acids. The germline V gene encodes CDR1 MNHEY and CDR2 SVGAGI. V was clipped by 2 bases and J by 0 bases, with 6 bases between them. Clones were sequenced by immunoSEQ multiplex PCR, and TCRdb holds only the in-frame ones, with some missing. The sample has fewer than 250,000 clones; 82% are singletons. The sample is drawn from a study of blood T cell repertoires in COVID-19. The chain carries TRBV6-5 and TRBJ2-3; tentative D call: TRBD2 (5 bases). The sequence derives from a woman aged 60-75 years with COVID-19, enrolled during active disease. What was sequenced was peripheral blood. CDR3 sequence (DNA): TGTGCCAGCAGTTACACGGGAAGCACAGATACGCAGTATTTT. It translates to CASSYTGSTDTQYF.